A selection of T cell receptor beta chains follows, all from one sample in a study of preoperative IRX-2 immunotherapy in early breast cancer. The repertoire was sequenced with immunoSEQ multiplex PCR; TCRdb's copy has only in-frame clones and lacks some. This table holds 40,000 to 45,000 clones, about 72% found once. The specimen comprised tumor tissue, sampled after IRX-2 immunotherapy. The receptors shown here come from a human donor with breast cancer. Each CDR3 is given with its conserved first and last residue. D genes are given only for firm matches. Some rows mark clone size as missing; the rest say once, few, many or name a class of expanded clone.

D gene | clone size | J gene | V gene | CDR3 protein | CDR3 DNA
TRBD1 | NA | TRBJ2-1 | TRBV6-7 | CASSYSSRDRVNEQFF | TGTGCCAGCAGTTACTCGAGTCGGGACAGGGTCAATGAGCAGTTCTTC
TRBD1 | NA | TRBJ2-3 | TRBV19 | CASSISQGAKSTDTQYF | TGTGCCAGTAGTATAAGTCAGGGGGCGAAAAGCACAGATACGCAGTATTTT
TRBD2 | NA | TRBJ2-5 | TRBV10-2 | CASAGTRGTTQYF | TGCGCCAGCGCCGGGACTAGGGGCACGACCCAGTACTTC
NA | NA | TRBJ2-1 | TRBV18 | CASSPPVYNEQFF | TGTGCCAGCTCCCCCCCGGTTTACAATGAGCAGTTCTTC
NA | NA | TRBJ1-5 | TRBV7-1 | CASSYSSSNQPQHF | TGTGCCAGCAGTTATTCATCAAGCAATCAGCCCCAGCATTTT
NA | NA | TRBJ2-2 | TRBV29-1 | CSVVLAENTGELFF | TGCAGCGTTGTATTAGCGGAAAACACCGGGGAGCTGTTTTTT
TRBD1 | NA | TRBJ1-2 | TRBV4-1 | CASSQGQGAGGYTF | TGCGCCAGCAGCCAAGGACAGGGCGCGGGAGGCTACACCTTC
NA | NA | TRBJ2-2 | TRBV11-3 | CASSLGREFNGELFF | TGTGCCAGCAGCTTAGGCAGGGAGTTTAACGGGGAGCTGTTTTTT
NA | NA | TRBJ2-1 | TRBV7-8 | CASSLNWGNEQFF | TGTGCCAGCAGCTTAAATTGGGGCAATGAGCAGTTCTTC
NA | NA | TRBJ2-7 | TRBV5-1 | CASSPREYGKPYEQYF | TGCGCCAGCAGCCCCAGGGAGTACGGTAAACCTTACGAGCAGTACTTC
TRBD1 | once | TRBJ1-2 | TRBV29-1 | CSVHDRGYGYTF | TGCAGCGTGCATGACAGGGGCTATGGCTACACCTTC
TRBD2 | once | TRBJ2-1 | TRBV15 | CATSRGRGGSAYNEQFF | TGTGCCACCAGCAGAGGGCGGGGCGGGAGTGCTTACAATGAGCAGTTCTTC
NA | NA | TRBJ1-2 | TRBV18 | CASSPSVDYGYTF | TGTGCCAGCTCACCGTCGGTGGACTATGGCTACACCTTC
NA | NA | TRBJ1-5 | TRBV19 | CASSGGPFGNQPQHF | TGTGCCAGTTCGGGAGGTCCTTTCGGCAATCAGCCCCAGCATTTT
TRBD2 | NA | TRBJ2-7 | TRBV14 | CASSQVAGGRRQYF | TGTGCCAGCAGCCAAGTCGCGGGGGGCAGGAGGCAGTACTTC
NA | NA | TRBJ2-5 | TRBV16 | CASGQETQYF | TGTGCTAGTGGCCAAGAGACCCAGTACTTC
NA | NA | TRBJ2-7 | TRBV6-8 | CASSLKSRVYSYEQYF | TGTGCCAGCAGTTTAAAGTCCCGGGTTTACTCCTACGAGCAGTACTTC
NA | few | TRBJ1-1 | TRBV11-3 | CASSLAGGVNTEAFF | TGTGCCAGCAGCTTGGCTGGTGGGGTGAACACTGAAGCTTTCTTT
NA | few | TRBJ1-5 | TRBV12-5 | CASGSNQPQHF | TGTGCTAGTGGTTCAAATCAGCCCCAGCATTTT
NA | few | TRBJ1-2 | TRBV11-3 | CASSLEGLTNYGYTF | TGTGCCAGCAGCTTGGAGGGATTAACCAACTATGGCTACACCTTC
NA | NA | TRBJ1-1 | TRBV28 | CASRPGVRLNTEAFF | TGTGCCAGCAGACCCGGAGTAAGGCTGAACACTGAAGCTTTCTTT
NA | NA | TRBJ2-3 | TRBV29-1 | CSVETGGDTQYF | TGCAGCGTTGAGACAGGTGGTGATACGCAGTATTTT